This is a list of T cell receptor beta chains from one sample in a study of radiation and T cells in renal cell carcinoma. Data came from immunoSEQ multiplex PCR; TCRdb stores just in-frame clones and leaves some out. Here the sample spans tens of thousands of clones, nearly 80% being singletons. Source: blood, taken from a patient whose treatment included radiotherapy and nephrectomy. Receptors were obtained from a man aged 55 to 70 with renal cell carcinoma. Both conserved end residues are part of each CDR3. D genes are given only for firm matches. A clone size is listed for some rows: how often the clone was seen (once, few, many), or a class if it is expanded.

D gene,V gene,clone size,J gene,CDR3 protein,CDR3 DNA
-,TRBV29-1,-,TRBJ2-4,CSVGSRGELAKNIQYF,TGCAGCGTTGGGAGTCGGGGAGAGCTAGCCAAAAACATTCAGTACTTC
-,TRBV11-2,-,TRBJ2-7,CASSSEGGRGYEQYF,TGTGCCAGCAGCTCAGAAGGGGGTAGGGGCTACGAGCAGTACTTC
TRBD2,TRBV27,-,TRBJ2-1,CASSLRPGEPGLAGERFLRNQFF,TGTGCCAGCAGTCTCCGGCCTGGAGAACCGGGACTAGCGGGAGAACGCTTTCTAAGGAATCAGTTCTTC
-,TRBV5-4,-,TRBJ2-1,CASSFSGSSYNEQFF,TGTGCCAGCAGCTTCAGCGGCAGCTCCTACAATGAGCAGTTCTTC
-,TRBV9,-,TRBJ2-3,CASSPSQGSLTDTQYF,TGTGCCAGCAGCCCGTCCCAGGGGAGTCTCACAGATACGCAGTATTTT
-,TRBV6-5,-,TRBJ1-2,CASNDGTVNYGYTF,TGTGCCAGCAACGACGGGACGGTTAACTATGGCTACACCTTC
-,TRBV7-9,-,TRBJ2-3,CASNPPGLSTDTQYF,TGTGCCAGCAATCCTCCGGGGCTTAGCACAGATACGCAGTATTTT
TRBD2,TRBV29-1,once,TRBJ2-7,CSVSGRGDEQYF,TGCAGCGTTTCAGGGAGGGGAGACGAGCAGTACTTC
-,TRBV28,-,TRBJ1-1,CASSPSNWNTEAFF,TGTGCCAGCAGCCCCTCAAATTGGAACACTGAAGCTTTCTTT
TRBD1,TRBV5-6,-,TRBJ1-2,CASSHRDRNYGYTF,TGTGCCAGCAGCCACCGGGACAGGAACTATGGCTACACCTTC
-,TRBV11-2,-,TRBJ1-1,CASSLFGLEAFF,TGTGCCAGCAGCCTTTTTGGCCTGGAAGCTTTCTTT
-,TRBV10-3,-,TRBJ2-1,CAIGGAQNNEQFF,TGTGCCATCGGGGGAGCCCAAAACAATGAGCAGTTCTTC
-,TRBV6-1,-,TRBJ1-4,CASRLRGTNEKLFF,TGTGCCAGCAGGCTGAGAGGAACTAATGAAAAACTGTTTTTT
TRBD1,TRBV11-2,-,TRBJ1-1,CASSLYSGTGIEAFF,TGTGCCAGCAGCTTGTATTCAGGGACAGGCATTGAAGCTTTCTTT
TRBD2,TRBV10-3,-,TRBJ2-1,CATGGGGYNEQFF,TGTGCCACCGGGGGGGGCGGATACAATGAGCAGTTCTTC
-,TRBV7-9,-,TRBJ2-5,CASSAYRATSQETQYF,TGTGCCAGCAGCGCCTACCGGGCTACCAGCCAAGAGACCCAGTACTTC
-,TRBV4-3,-,TRBJ2-3,CASSRGRTPGTDTQYF,TGCGCCAGCAGCCGCGGACGGACGCCAGGCACAGATACGCAGTATTTT
-,TRBV19,-,TRBJ2-7,CASTPGAQYEQYF,TGTGCCAGTACCCCGGGGGCACAATACGAGCAGTACTTC
TRBD1,TRBV7-8,-,TRBJ1-1,CASSLRQGTEAFF,TGTGCCAGCAGTTTAAGACAGGGCACTGAAGCTTTCTTT
-,TRBV27,-,TRBJ2-6,CASSLSTGANVLTF,TGTGCCAGCAGTCTCTCGACTGGGGCCAACGTCCTGACTTTC
-,TRBV2,-,TRBJ2-1,CASNRDLDNEQFF,TGTGCCAGTAACCGGGACTTAGACAATGAGCAGTTCTTC
TRBD2,TRBV10-3,-,TRBJ2-7,CAISDGRVLYEQYF,TGTGCCATCAGTGATGGGAGGGTCCTCTACGAGCAGTACTTC